This TCR beta chain was identified in a study of blood T cell repertoires in COVID-19. Study as a whole: COVID-19 samples, acute and convalescent, were from the United States, Italy and Spain. T cells, B-cell-depleted T cells, or PBMCs provided the cDNA or gDNA that served as material.

Study processing details: Reference gene primer amplification gave estimated nucleated cell counts. Some clones are missing from TCRdb's copy, which holds only in-frame ones; the method was immunoSEQ multiplex PCR. Clonal size and the V and J genes are those of that table, whereas D and trimming came from the DNA. The table lists around 120,000 clones, approximately 85% of them singletons. This TCR was recovered from a human donor in a cohort sampled during active COVID-19. The sequencing input was peripheral blood.

CDR3 loop: CASRPSGGAYNEQFF. In DNA, the CDR3 is TGTGCCAGTAGACCAAGCGGGGGGGCCTACAATGAGCAGTTCTTC. J is TRBJ2-1 and V is TRBV19; TRBD2 aligns across 10 bases. This CDR3 contains 15 residues. Germline V gene data show CDR1 as LNHDA and CDR2 as SQIVND (reference sequence). J was trimmed by 2 bases and V by 6 bases; bases with no gene match: 4.